The subject of this entry is one T cell receptor beta chain. The sample originates from a study of CD4+ T cells in melanoma. The CDR3 is made up of 13 amino acids. V lost 1 base to trimming and J lost 5 bases, with 9 bases between them. CDR1 is SEHNR, CDR2 FQNEAQ, per germline (reference sequence). Here immunoSEQ multiplex PCR was the method, and the copy in TCRdb shows in-frame clones only, minus some. The sample consists of 13,000 or so clones, 68% of them appearing once. This TCR was recovered from a human donor with melanoma. The specimen was cells from a culture (not recorded whether cultured in vitro). The chain is built from TRBV7-9 and TRBJ2-7; unclear D gene. CDR3 protein: CASSLGAAHEQYF. Written as DNA, the CDR3 is TGTGCCAGCAGCTTAGGGGCAGCCCACGAGCAGTACTTC.